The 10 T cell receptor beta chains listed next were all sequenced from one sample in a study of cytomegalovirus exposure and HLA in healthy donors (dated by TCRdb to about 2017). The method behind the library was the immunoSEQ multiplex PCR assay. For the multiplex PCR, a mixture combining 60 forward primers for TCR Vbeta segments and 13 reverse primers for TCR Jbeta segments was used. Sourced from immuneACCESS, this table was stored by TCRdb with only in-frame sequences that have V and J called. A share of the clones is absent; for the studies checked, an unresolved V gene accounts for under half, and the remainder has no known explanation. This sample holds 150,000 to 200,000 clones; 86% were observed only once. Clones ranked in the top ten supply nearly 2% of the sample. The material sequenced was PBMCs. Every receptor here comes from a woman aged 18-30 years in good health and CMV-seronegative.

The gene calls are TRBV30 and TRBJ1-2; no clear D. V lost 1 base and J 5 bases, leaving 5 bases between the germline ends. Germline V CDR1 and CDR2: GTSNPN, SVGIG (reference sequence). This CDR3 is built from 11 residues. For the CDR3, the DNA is TGTGCCTGGAGTGGTCGTTATGGCTACACCTTC. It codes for CAWSGRYGYTF.

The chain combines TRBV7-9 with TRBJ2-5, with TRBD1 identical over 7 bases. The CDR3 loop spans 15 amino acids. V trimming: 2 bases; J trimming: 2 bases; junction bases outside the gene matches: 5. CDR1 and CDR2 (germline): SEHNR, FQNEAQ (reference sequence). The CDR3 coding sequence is TGTGCCAGCAGCTTACTGGGGACAGAACAAGAGACCCAGTACTTC. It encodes CASSLLGTEQETQYF.

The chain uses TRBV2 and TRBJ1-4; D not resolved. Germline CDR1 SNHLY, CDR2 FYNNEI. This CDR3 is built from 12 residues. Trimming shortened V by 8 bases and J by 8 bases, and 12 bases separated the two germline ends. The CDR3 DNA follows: TGTGCCAGCCAGAAAGCGGGGGAAAAACTGTTTTTT. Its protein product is CASQKAGEKLFF.

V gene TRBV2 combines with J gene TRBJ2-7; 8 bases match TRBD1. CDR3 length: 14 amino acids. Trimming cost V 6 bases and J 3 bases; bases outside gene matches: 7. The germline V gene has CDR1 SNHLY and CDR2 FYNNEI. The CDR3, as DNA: TGTGCCAGCAGACCTGACAGGGGATTCTACGAGCAGTACTTC. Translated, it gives CASRPDRGFYEQYF.

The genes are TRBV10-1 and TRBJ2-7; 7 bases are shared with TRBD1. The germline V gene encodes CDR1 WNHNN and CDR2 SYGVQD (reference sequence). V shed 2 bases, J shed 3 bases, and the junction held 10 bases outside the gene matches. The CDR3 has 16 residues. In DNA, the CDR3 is TGCGCCAGCAGTGAGGGGATTGGGGCAGGGGGCTACGAGCAGTACTTC. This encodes CASSEGIGAGGYEQYF.

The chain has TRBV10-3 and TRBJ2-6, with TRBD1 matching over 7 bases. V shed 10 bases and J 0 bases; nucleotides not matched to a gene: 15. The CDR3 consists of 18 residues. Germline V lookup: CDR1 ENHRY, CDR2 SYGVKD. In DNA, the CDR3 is TGTGCCACCTCCCGCCCCGACAGGGTTGCCTCTGGGGCCAACGTCCTGACTTTC. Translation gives CATSRPDRVASGANVLTF.

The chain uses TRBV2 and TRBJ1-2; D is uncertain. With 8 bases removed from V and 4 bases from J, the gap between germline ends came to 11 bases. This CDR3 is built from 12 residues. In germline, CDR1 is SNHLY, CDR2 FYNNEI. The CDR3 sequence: CASEPRGYGYTF. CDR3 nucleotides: TGTGCCAGCGAACCCCGGGGCTATGGCTACACCTTC.

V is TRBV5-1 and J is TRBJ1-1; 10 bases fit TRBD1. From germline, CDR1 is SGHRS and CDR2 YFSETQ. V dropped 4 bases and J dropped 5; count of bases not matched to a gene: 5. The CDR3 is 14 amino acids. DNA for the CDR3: TGCGCCAGCAGCGATGTGGGACAGGGGACTGAAGCTTTCTTT. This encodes CASSDVGQGTEAFF.

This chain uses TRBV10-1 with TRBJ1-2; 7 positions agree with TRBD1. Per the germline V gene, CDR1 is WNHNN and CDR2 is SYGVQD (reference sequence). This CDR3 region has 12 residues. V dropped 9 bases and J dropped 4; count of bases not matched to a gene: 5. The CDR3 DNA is TGCGCCAGATTGACAGGGACCTATGGCTACACCTTC. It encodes CARLTGTYGYTF.

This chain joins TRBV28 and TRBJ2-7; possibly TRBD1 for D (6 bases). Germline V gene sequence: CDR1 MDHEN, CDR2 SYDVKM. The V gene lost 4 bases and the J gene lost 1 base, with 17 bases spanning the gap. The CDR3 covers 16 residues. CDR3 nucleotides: TGTGCCAGCAGTTCCCCTCCTGGGCAGGGGTCCTACGAGCAGTACTTC. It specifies CASSSPPGQGSYEQYF.